This T cell receptor beta chain was identified during a study of cytomegalovirus exposure and HLA in healthy donors. Study-level points and caveats: Cytomegalovirus-associated status was assigned to about 170 TCR beta chains. Across donors, most TCRs were seen rarely, yet some public ones were widespread. A later analysis found first-cohort TCR clusters tended to co-occur in the 130 or so validation repertoires.

Looked up from germline, CDR1 is LGHNA and CDR2 is YSLEER. V trimming: 1 base; J trimming: 2 bases; junction bases outside the gene matches: 2. This CDR3 region has 15 residues. The data were produced by immunoSEQ multiplex PCR, yet TCRdb's version contains in-frame clones alone and is incomplete. The table records roughly 120,000 clones, 88% of them present only once. These donors were members of the roughly 120-subject validation cohort, a group separate from the roughly 670-subject first cohort. Note on this clone: As yet, its antigen is unknown.

The sample consisted of PBMCs. This TCR was sampled from a man between 18 and 29 years old in good health and CMV-seronegative. The chain is built from TRBV4-3 and TRBJ2-5, with 9 nucleotides matching TRBD2. The CDR3 nucleotides read TGCGCCAGCAGCCAAGTAGCGGGGGAACAAGAGACCCAGTACTTC. Its protein product is CASSQVAGEQETQYF.